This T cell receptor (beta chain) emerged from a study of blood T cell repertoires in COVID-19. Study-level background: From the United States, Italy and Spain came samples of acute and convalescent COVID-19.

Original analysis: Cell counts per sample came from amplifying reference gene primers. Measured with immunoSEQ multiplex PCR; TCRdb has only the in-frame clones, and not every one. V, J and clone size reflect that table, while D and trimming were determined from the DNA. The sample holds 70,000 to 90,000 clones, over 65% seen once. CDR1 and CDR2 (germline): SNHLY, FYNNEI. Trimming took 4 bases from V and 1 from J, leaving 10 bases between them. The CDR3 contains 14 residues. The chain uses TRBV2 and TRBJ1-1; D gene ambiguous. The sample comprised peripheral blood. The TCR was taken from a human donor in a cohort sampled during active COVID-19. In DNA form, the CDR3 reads TGTGCCAGCAGTGTCTCAGCGTGGAACACTGAAGCTTTCTTT. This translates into CASSVSAWNTEAFF.